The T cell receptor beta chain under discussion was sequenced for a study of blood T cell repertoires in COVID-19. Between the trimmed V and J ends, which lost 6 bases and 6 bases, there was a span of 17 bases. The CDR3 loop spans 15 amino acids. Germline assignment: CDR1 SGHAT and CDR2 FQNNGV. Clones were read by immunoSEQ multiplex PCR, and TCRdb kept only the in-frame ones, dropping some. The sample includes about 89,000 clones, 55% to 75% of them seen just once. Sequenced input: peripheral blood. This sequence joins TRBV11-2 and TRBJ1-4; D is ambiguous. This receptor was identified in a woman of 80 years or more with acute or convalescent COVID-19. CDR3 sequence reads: CASSPVRRRDEKLFF. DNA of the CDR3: TGTGCCAGCAGTCCTGTCCGGAGGAGGGATGAAAAACTGTTTTTT.